The clone carrying this TCR beta chain was counted many times. As handled by the study authors: Quantification of nucleated cells was approximated via reference gene primer amplification. Measured with immunoSEQ multiplex PCR; TCRdb has only the in-frame clones, and not every one. V, J and clone size were drawn from that table, and D and trimming were deduced from the DNA. The profile covers approximately 110,000 clones, with more than 75% appearing a single time and more than 2% taken by the ten largest. The sample belongs to a study of blood T cell repertoires in COVID-19. Study overall: Researchers got acute and convalescent COVID-19 samples from the United States, Italy and Spain. PBMCs, B-cell-depleted T cells, or T cells provided the cDNA or gDNA that made up the material.

The CDR3 has 13 amino acids. Germline lookup yields CDR1 MNHNY and CDR2 SVGAGI (reference sequence). V was trimmed by 2 bases and J by 10 bases, leaving 12 bases between them. The chain carries TRBV6-6 and TRBJ2-1, with D tentatively TRBD2 (6 bases). The sequencing input was peripheral blood. The TCR originated in a human donor in a cohort sampled during active COVID-19. The CDR3 loop is CASSYISGREQFF. CDR3 DNA sequence: TGTGCCAGCAGTTACATAAGCGGGCGAGAGCAGTTCTTC.